These T cell receptor beta chains were read from a single sample in a study of metastatic and nonmetastatic thyroid tumors. TCRdb re-called the PCR reads via MiXCR. The data contain tens of thousands of clones, less than 20% of them singletons. Material: tumor tissue. The receptor set was obtained from a female donor with papillary thyroid cancer or a benign thyroid nodule (not recorded which). Some clones in this sample may be carry-over from other donors' samples. The conserved cysteine and the conserved F or W are not part of the CDR3 here.

TRBV6-1	TRBJ2-3	ASSDLTGSTDTQY
TRBV15	TRBJ1-6	ATSSGRGDNSPLH
TRBV10-3	TRBJ2-1	AISRDKSYNEQF
TRBV2	TRBJ2-6	ASRSRSGDNVVT
TRBV20-1	TRBJ2-1	SASLRGGPNEQF
TRBV6-1	TRBJ1-5	ASSELTGESVQPQH
TRBV18	TRBJ1-2	ASSVGQGADYT
TRBV20-1	TRBJ1-1	SAPPVAGQTEAF
TRBV15	TRBJ2-4	ATSGWIWAGAMRIAKNIQY
TRBV12-3/TRBV12-4	TRBJ2-1	ASSLAPSGGYNEQF
TRBV28	TRBJ2-3	ASSEYTKGTDTQY
TRBV28	TRBJ2-5	ASSLNRETQY
TRBV6-1	TRBJ2-3	ASIKRSTGVEY
TRBV6-1	TRBJ1-5	ASGSGWGQPQH
TRBV6-5	TRBJ2-1	ASSSKGRVLYNEQF
TRBV7-8	TRBJ2-7	ASSNLGSGGEQY
TRBV7-6	TRBJ2-1	ASTPPVASSYNEQF
TRBV7-8	TRBJ1-2	ASSLGVPGAYGYT
TRBV20-1	TRBJ2-1	SAIRTGYNEQF
TRBV5-4	TRBJ2-2	ASSLEGGLRLAGELF
TRBV20-1	TRBJ1-2	SAREQNGYT
TRBV7-8	TRBJ2-7	ASSQRPSTDTYEQY
TRBV11-3	TRBJ2-2	ASSSRGNTGDLF
TRBV2	TRBJ2-1	ASSVLATYNEQF
TRBV28	TRBJ1-1	ASSPTGATNTEAF
TRBV7-9	TRBJ1-1	ASSLLRPVPTEAF